Many counts were recorded for the clone carrying this T cell receptor (beta chain). Its matching antigen is unknown. The record originates from a study of spatial heterogeneity in lung cancer. Study context: There was a strong correlation between the counts of TCR transcripts measured in tumor regions and a T cell transcriptional module score that was calculated from matched bulk RNA-seq. The library had UMIs, and each TCR and UMI pair averaged more than ten raw reads. General study findings and limits: Tumors with more nonsynonymous mutations had more expanded intratumoral alpha and beta TCRs.

Germline V CDR1 and CDR2: SEHNR, FQNEAQ (reference sequence). V dropped 3 bases and J dropped 6 bases, with 11 bases sitting between them. This CDR3 spans 14 amino acids. Via MiXCR, TCRdb re-called the 5' RACE reads, giving one row per CDR3 protein. The profile covers about 14,000 distinct CDR3 sequences, with under 4% appearing a single time and approximately 8% taken by the ten largest. Time point meaning: sample taken at primary tumor resection. Whole RNA, isolated from tumor, nontumor lung or frozen PBMC, was sequenced without prior sorting. The input for sequencing was lung tumor tissue, taken at surgery. The chain recombines TRBV7-9 with TRBJ2-2, with D perhaps matching TRBD1 (6 bases). The TCR originated in a male donor with early-stage non-small cell lung cancer. This CDR3 is CASSLSGVSGELFF. CDR3 coding DNA: TGTGCCAGCAGCTTGTCAGGGGTCTCCGGGGAGCTGTTTTTT. The variable domain in full, with the rest retrieved from reference TRBV7-9 and TRBJ2-2, is DTGVSQNPRHKITKRGQNVTFRCDPISEHNRLYWYRQTLGQGPEFLTYFQNEAQLEKSRLLSDRFSAERPKGSFSTLEIQRTEQGDSAMYLCASSLSGVSGELFFGEGSRLTVL.